This T cell receptor beta chain was identified in a study of cytomegalovirus exposure and HLA in healthy donors. Study details: About 180 million T cells yielded around 100 million unique TCR beta sequences, as an earlier analysis found.

The germline V gene has CDR1 MNHEY and CDR2 SVGAGI. Between the trimmed V and J ends, which lost 0 bases and 10 bases, there was a span of 7 bases. The CDR3 totals 12 residues. Researchers ran the PCR with 60 Vbeta and 13 Jbeta primers. Sequencing was performed with immunoSEQ multiplex PCR; in TCRdb, only in-frame clones are kept and a portion is missing. Of 130,000 to 150,000 clones in the sample, about 80% were seen once. The sample consisted of PBMCs. The chain recombines TRBV6-5 with TRBJ2-1; D is possibly TRBD1 (5 bases). This receptor was identified in an older woman in good health and CMV-seropositive. The CDR3 DNA follows: TGTGCCAGCAGTTACTCAAAGGGGGAGCAGTTCTTC. It specifies CASSYSKGEQFF.